Each of the 31 T cell receptor beta chains below was sequenced from the same sample in a study of graft-versus-host responses after intestinal transplantation. No antigen is known for these receptors. TCRdb's copy holds only in-frame clones and misses some; the assay was immunoSEQ multiplex PCR. The sample yields about 39,000 clones, nearly 95% seen once. This material consisted of unstimulated CD8+ T cells sorted from spleen or lymph node cells, taken before transplant. The receptors were sampled from a human donor who was the organ donor for an intestinal transplant.

Concerning this clone itself: One junction end disagrees with the germline gene, perhaps due to a read error. V gene TRBV4-3 combines with J gene TRBJ1-2; D unclear. The length of the CDR3 is 14 residues. CDR1 is LGHNA, CDR2 YSLEER, per germline. The CDR3 coding sequence is TGCGCCAGCAGCCAGGCCGGGGTAGAGTATGACTACACCTTC. This gives the protein CASSQAGVEYDYTF.

CDR3 bases: TGTGCCAGCATTGATCTCAACAGGGGCTCCTACAATGAGCAGTTCTTC. Amino acids: CASIDLNRGSYNEQFF. The rearrangement uses TRBV5-6 and TRBJ2-1, with TRBD1 identical over 7 bases. The germline CDR1 and CDR2 sequences are SGHDT and YYEEEE. The CDR3 has 16 amino acids. V gave up 6 bases and J gave up 0 bases; unmatched junction bases: 9.

The V gene is TRBV7-6, the J gene TRBJ2-3; D remains ambiguous. Germline V gene sequence: CDR1 SGHVS, CDR2 FNYEAQ. This CDR3 contains 15 residues. Trimming shortened V by 1 base and J by 0 bases, and 8 bases separated the two germline ends. CDR3: CASSLETRSTDTQYF. The CDR3 nucleotides are TGTGCCAGCAGCTTAGAGACTCGTAGCACAGATACGCAGTATTTT.

V gene TRBV5-5 combines with J gene TRBJ1-2, with a tentative D call TRBD1 (6 bases). CDR1 and CDR2 (germline): SGHKS, YYEKEE (reference sequence). The CDR3 totals 13 residues. Trimming shortened V by 4 bases and J by 3 bases, and 10 bases separated the two germline ends. DNA of the CDR3: TGTGCCAGCAGCGGATCAGGGGACTATGGCTACACCTTC. The encoded protein is CASSGSGDYGYTF.

The V and J genes are TRBV4-1 and TRBJ2-7; the D gene could be TRBD1 or TRBD2 (5 bases each). The CDR3 runs to 15 residues. Germline V gene lookup returns CDR1 MGHRA and CDR2 YSYEKL. V gave up 0 bases and J gave up 7 bases, with 16 bases separating them. CDR3 sequence (DNA): TGCGCCAGCAGCCAAGAGGGACGGACCCAGGAGGAGCAGTACTTC. It is translated as CASSQEGRTQEEQYF.

V is TRBV7-6 and J is TRBJ2-7; tentatively, D is TRBD1 (5 bases). The CDR3 is 14 amino acids. Germline lookup yields CDR1 SGHVS and CDR2 FNYEAQ. Trimming left V 0 bases short and J 2 bases short, with 8 bases between. CDR3 residues: CASSLADTAYEQYF. The CDR3 DNA follows: TGTGCCAGCAGCTTAGCGGACACAGCCTACGAGCAGTACTTC.

V usage is TRBV9 and J usage is TRBJ2-1, with D perhaps matching TRBD2 (5 bases). This CDR3 contains 16 residues. The ends were cut back, 0 bases at V and 4 bases at J, with 14 bases in the middle. Germline loops: CDR1 SGDLS, CDR2 YYNGEE. The CDR3 protein is CASSVEGPRGYNEQFF. In nucleotides, the CDR3 is TGTGCCAGCAGCGTAGAGGGCCCCCGGGGATACAATGAGCAGTTCTTC.

This sequence joins TRBV27 and TRBJ1-2; tentatively, D is TRBD1 (5 bases). Germline values: CDR1 MNHEY, CDR2 SMNVEV (reference sequence). The V gene lost 6 bases and the J gene lost 4 bases, with 15 bases spanning the gap. The CDR3 sequence is 14 residues long. The CDR3, as DNA: TGTGCCAGCAGCCCGGGGGAGGGCGGCTATGGCTACACCTTC. Translating gives CASSPGEGGYGYTF.

This chain joins TRBV27 and TRBJ2-3, with a weak D call TRBD1 (5 bases). The CDR3 loop spans 15 amino acids. Germline CDR1 and CDR2: MNHEY and SMNVEV (reference sequence). Trimming took off 6 bases at V and 8 bases at J, with 21 bases between the two ends. CDR3 nucleotide sequence: TGTGCCAGCAGCCTGTGGATAGGGGCGAGTCCTACGCAGTATTTT. Its translation: CASSLWIGASPTQYF.

This clone has only one observation. The chain links TRBV13 to TRBJ2-7; 11 bases map to TRBD1. The CDR3 has 13 amino acids. The trim removed 4 bases at V and 7 bases at J, leaving 3 bases unmatched. From germline, CDR1 is PRHDT and CDR2 FYEKMQ (reference sequence). In DNA form, the CDR3 reads TGTGCCAGCAGCTGGACAGGGGGCAGAGAGCAGTACTTC. Its protein is CASSWTGGREQYF.

This chain connects TRBV4-3 to TRBJ2-3, with D possibly being TRBD2 (6 bases). Trimming shortened V by 4 bases and J by 3 bases, and 11 bases separated the two germline ends. The CDR3 loop spans 14 amino acids. CDR1 is LGHNA and CDR2 is YSLEER in the germline V gene. The chain's CDR3 is CASSPGGGTDTQYF. The CDR3 DNA follows: TGCGCCAGCAGCCCGGGTGGGGGGACAGATACGCAGTATTTT.

The V gene is TRBV27, the J gene TRBJ1-2; 7 bases fit TRBD1. There are 14 residues in the CDR3. V dropped 5 bases and J dropped 8; count of bases not matched to a gene: 11. Germline lookup yields CDR1 MNHEY and CDR2 SMNVEV (reference sequence). DNA of the CDR3: TGTGCCAGCAGTACGCTCGACAGGGTGGGAGGCTACACCTTC. It yields the protein CASSTLDRVGGYTF.

This clone occurred once. The rearrangement joins TRBV19 to TRBJ1-1, with no clear D. Germline CDR1 is LNHDA and CDR2 is SQIVND (reference sequence). The CDR3 spans 13 residues. Trimming removed 4 bases from V and 1 base from J, with 7 bases in between. The CDR3 loop is CASSTFRNTEAFF. CDR3 in DNA: TGTGCCAGTAGTACCTTCAGGAACACTGAAGCTTTCTTT.

This chain joins TRBV5-1 and TRBJ2-7, with D perhaps matching TRBD1 (6 bases). In germline, CDR1 is SGHRS, CDR2 YFSETQ. The CDR3 sequence is 12 residues long. V was clipped by 3 bases and J by 4 bases, with 8 bases between them. The CDR3 here is CASSYDRYEQYF. The DNA for the CDR3 is TGCGCCAGCAGCTATGACAGGTACGAGCAGTACTTC.

This chain joins TRBV30 and TRBJ1-5, with 7 bases aligning to TRBD1. CDR1 GTSNPN and CDR2 SVGIG come from the germline V gene (reference sequence). This CDR3 region has 15 residues. J gave up 1 base and V 1 base, and 4 bases lay outside the gene matches. The CDR3 DNA reads TGTGCCTGGAGTGGCGACAGGGAGAGCAATCAGCCCCAGCATTTT. Translated, it gives CAWSGDRESNQPQHF.

The chain links TRBV11-2 to TRBJ1-1; D is undetermined. The germline V and J ends were trimmed by 1 base and 1 base, with 7 bases remaining between them. This CDR3 contains 14 residues. CDR1 and CDR2 from the germline V gene are SGHAT and FQNNGV. For the CDR3, the DNA is TGTGCCAGCAGCTTAGGGCTCGGGAACACTGAAGCTTTCTTT. This gives the protein CASSLGLGNTEAFF.

V gene TRBV19 combines with J gene TRBJ1-6, with 8 bases matching TRBD1. The CDR3 is made up of 14 amino acids. Germline CDR1 reads LNHDA; CDR2 reads SQIVND (reference sequence). V shed 8 bases, J shed 7 bases, and the junction held 7 bases outside the gene matches. The CDR3 DNA reads as TGTGCCAGTTCCTGGACAGGGCCAAATTCACCCCTCCACTTT. This codes for CASSWTGPNSPLHF.

The chain is built from TRBV27 and TRBJ2-7; D possibly corresponds to TRBD2 (6 bases). Trimming took 0 bases from V and 2 from J, leaving 14 bases between them. From germline, CDR1 is MNHEY and CDR2 SMNVEV (reference sequence). The CDR3 sequence is 16 residues long. The CDR3 here is CASSLSAVAVTYEQYF. CDR3 in DNA: TGTGCCAGCAGTTTATCGGCGGTAGCGGTCACCTACGAGCAGTACTTC.

V usage is TRBV7-2 and J usage is TRBJ1-1; maybe TRBD1 (5 bases). Germline V gene data show CDR1 as SGHTA and CDR2 as FQGNSA. The germline V and J ends were trimmed by 8 bases and 0 bases, with 10 bases remaining between them. There are 13 residues in the CDR3. CDR3 amino acids: CASGTGLNTEAFF. As DNA, the CDR3 is TGTGCCAGCGGGACTGGCCTGAACACTGAAGCTTTCTTT.

The chain is built from TRBV7-2 and TRBJ2-7; 10 bases align to TRBD2. The CDR3 extends over 14 amino acids. Trimming removed 0 bases from V and 5 bases from J; junction bases left unmatched: 1. Per the germline V gene, CDR1 is SGHTA and CDR2 is FQGNSA. CDR3 coding DNA: TGTGCCAGCAGCTTAGCCGGGACTAGCGACGAGCAGTACTTC. This gives the protein CASSLAGTSDEQYF.

This sequence joins TRBV4-3 and TRBJ2-5; 8 bases fit TRBD2. CDR1 is LGHNA and CDR2 is YSLEER in the germline V gene. The CDR3 covers 15 residues. V was clipped by 1 base and J by 2 bases; unmatched bases: 3. The CDR3 sequence is CASSQVLAGQETQYF. The CDR3 bases are TGCGCCAGCAGCCAAGTCCTAGCGGGTCAAGAGACCCAGTACTTC.

J is TRBJ1-1 and V is TRBV11-1, with TRBD1 matching 9 bases. J was trimmed by 6 bases and V by 4 bases; bases with no gene match: 12. Per germline, CDR1 SGHAT and CDR2 FQDESV (reference sequence). The CDR3 runs to 16 residues. CDR3 region: CASSSLDRGISAEAFF. The CDR3 bases are TGTGCCAGCAGCTCCCTGGACAGGGGAATTAGCGCTGAAGCTTTCTTT. Supplemented by reference TRBV11-1 and TRBJ1-1, the full variable domain reads EAEVAQSPRYKITEKSQAVAFWCDPISGHATLYWYRQILGQGPELLVQFQDESVVDDSQLPKDRFSAERLKGVDSTLKIQPAELGDSAMYLCASSSLDRGISAEAFFGQGTRLTVV.

This clone was found once. The rearrangement joins TRBV9 to TRBJ2-7; D may be TRBD2 (6 bases). Germline-derived CDR1 and CDR2 are SGDLS and YYNGEE. This CDR3 region has 15 residues. Trimming took off 0 bases at V and 2 bases at J, with 12 bases between the two ends. CDR3 DNA: TGTGCCAGCAGCGTAGGATGGAGGGTACCCTACGAGCAGTACTTC. It codes for CASSVGWRVPYEQYF.

The chain uses TRBV27 and TRBJ2-7; 9 bases align to TRBD1. After removal of 5 bases from V and 6 bases from J, the junction contained 11 bases not matched to a gene. The CDR3 has 15 residues. CDR1 and CDR2 from the germline V gene are MNHEY and SMNVEV (reference sequence). In DNA form, the CDR3 reads TGTGCCAGCAGTGCCAGGGACAGGGAGGCCGGCGAGCAGTACTTC. It yields the protein CASSARDREAGEQYF.

Turning to this clone: An end of the junction differs from the germline gene, which may be a read error. The V gene is TRBV5-6, the J gene TRBJ1-2; D possibly corresponds to TRBD1 (5 bases). The CDR3 runs to 14 residues. Germline CDR1 reads SGHDT; CDR2 reads YYEEEE. In nucleotides, the CDR3 is TGTGCCAGCAGCCCCGACAGCGGCGGCTATCGCTACACCTTC. Residues: CASSPDSGGYRYTF.

The V and J genes are TRBV6-5 and TRBJ1-2, with D tentatively TRBD1 (5 bases). CDR1 is MNHEY, CDR2 SVGAGI, per germline. The CDR3 spans 14 residues. The V end was cut by 6 bases, the J end by 4 bases, with 15 bases between. CDR3 DNA: TGTGCCAGCAGCCCCGGGGCCCTACTCTATGGCTACACCTTC. It translates to CASSPGALLYGYTF.

The rearrangement uses TRBV6-5 and TRBJ2-3, with 8 bases aligning to TRBD2. The CDR3 contains 14 residues. Germline values: CDR1 MNHEY, CDR2 SVGAGI. Germline trimming cut 2 bases from V and 14 bases from J; bases unmatched to any gene: 12. CDR3 nucleotide sequence: TGTGCCAGCAGTTACCATTCTACCGGGACTAGTTTGTATTTT. Its protein product is CASSYHSTGTSLYF.

This rearrangement joins TRBV11-2 to TRBJ2-7; 7 bases are a match to TRBD1. CDR1 is SGHAT and CDR2 is FQNNGV in the germline V gene. The trim removed 3 bases at V and 0 bases at J, leaving 2 bases unmatched. This CDR3 contains 14 residues. CDR3 bases: TGTGCCAGCAGCTTGTGGGACAGCTCCTACGAGCAGTACTTC. Translated, it gives CASSLWDSSYEQYF.

This chain links TRBV28 with TRBJ1-5; D unclear. The CDR3 length is 14 residues. The V gene's germline CDR1 is MDHEN and CDR2 SYDVKM. V was clipped by 2 bases and J by 7 bases, with 12 bases between them. CDR3 nucleotides: TGTGCCAGCAGTTTAAGCGAAGTGGGACAGCCCCAGCATTTT. Protein: CASSLSEVGQPQHF.

The V and J genes are TRBV5-1 and TRBJ2-1, with 7 bases lining up with TRBD1. Germline CDR1 and CDR2: SGHRS and YFSETQ. The junction had 3 bases not matched to a gene; V was cut back by 4 bases and J by 5 bases. The CDR3 contains 13 residues. The chain's CDR3 is CASSLTGDNEQFF. The DNA of the CDR3 is TGCGCCAGCAGCCTTACAGGGGACAATGAGCAGTTCTTC. The full variable domain, with the rest looked up from reference TRBV5-1 and TRBJ2-1, is KAGVTQTPRYLIKTRGQQVTLSCSPISGHRSVSWYQQTPGQGLQFLFEYFSETQRNKGNFPGRFSGRQFSNSRSEMNVSTLELGDSALYLCASSLTGDNEQFFGPGTRLTVL.

The chain has TRBV7-8 and TRBJ2-7; D call uncertain. This CDR3 region has 14 residues. Germline CDR1 reads SGHVS; CDR2 reads FQNEAQ. Between the trimmed V and J ends, which lost 2 bases and 7 bases, there was a span of 15 bases. CDR3 nucleotides: TGTGCCAGCAGCTTACCCCGAACACAACCGGAGCAGTACTTC. Protein sequence: CASSLPRTQPEQYF.